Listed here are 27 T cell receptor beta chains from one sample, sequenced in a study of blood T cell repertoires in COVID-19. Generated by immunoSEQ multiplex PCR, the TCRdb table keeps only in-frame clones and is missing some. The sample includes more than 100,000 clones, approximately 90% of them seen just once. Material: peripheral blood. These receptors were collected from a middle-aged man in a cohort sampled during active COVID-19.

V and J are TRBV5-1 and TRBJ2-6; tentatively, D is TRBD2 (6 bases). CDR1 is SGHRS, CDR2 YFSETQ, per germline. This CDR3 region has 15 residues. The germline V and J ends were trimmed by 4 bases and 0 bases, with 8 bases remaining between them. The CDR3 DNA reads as TGCGCCAGCAGCCCCGGGAGCTCTGGGGCCAACGTCCTGACTTTC. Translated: CASSPGSSGANVLTF. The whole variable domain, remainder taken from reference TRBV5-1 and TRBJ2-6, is KAGVTQTPRYLIKTRGQQVTLSCSPISGHRSVSWYQQTPGQGLQFLFEYFSETQRNKGNFPGRFSGRQFSNSRSEMNVSTLELGDSALYLCASSPGSSGANVLTFGAGSRLTVL.

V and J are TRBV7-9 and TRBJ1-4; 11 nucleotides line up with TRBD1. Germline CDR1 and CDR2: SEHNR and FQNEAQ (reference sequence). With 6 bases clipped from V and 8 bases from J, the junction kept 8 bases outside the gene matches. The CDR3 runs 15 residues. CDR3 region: CASRTGQGAGEKLFF. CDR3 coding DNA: TGTGCCAGCAGAACCGGACAGGGGGCAGGGGAAAAACTGTTTTTT. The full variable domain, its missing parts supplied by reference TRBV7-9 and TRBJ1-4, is DTGVSQNPRHKITKRGQNVTFRCDPISEHNRLYWYRQTLGQGPEFLTYFQNEAQLEKSRLLSDRFSAERPKGSFSTLEIQRTEQGDSAMYLCASRTGQGAGEKLFFGSGTQLSVL.

The CDR3 DNA is TGCAGCGTGCAGACAGGTAGCCTTGGCTACACCTTC. Translated, it gives CSVQTGSLGYTF. This chain joins TRBV29-1 and TRBJ1-2; tentative D call: TRBD1 (6 bases). CDR3 length equals 12 residues. Between the trimmed V and J ends, which lost 6 bases and 7 bases, there was a span of 15 bases. The V gene's germline CDR1 is SQVTM and CDR2 ANQGSEA.

CDR3 DNA: TGTGCCAGCAGTCAAACTAGCGGGGGCGGGAATGAGCAGTTCTTC. Translation: CASSQTSGGGNEQFF. This rearrangement joins TRBV11-3 to TRBJ2-1; TRBD2 matches 11 bases. V gave up 6 bases and J gave up 7 bases; unmatched junction bases: 8. CDR1 SGHNT and CDR2 YENEEA come from the germline V gene. The CDR3 consists of 15 residues.

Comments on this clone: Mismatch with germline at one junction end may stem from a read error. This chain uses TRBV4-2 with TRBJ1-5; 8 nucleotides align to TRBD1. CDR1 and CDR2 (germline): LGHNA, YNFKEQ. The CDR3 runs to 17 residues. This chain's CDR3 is CASSRRQGAWDNQPQHF. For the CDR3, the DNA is TGTGCAAGCAGCCGTCGGCAGGGGGCATGGGACAATCAGCCCCAGCATTTT.

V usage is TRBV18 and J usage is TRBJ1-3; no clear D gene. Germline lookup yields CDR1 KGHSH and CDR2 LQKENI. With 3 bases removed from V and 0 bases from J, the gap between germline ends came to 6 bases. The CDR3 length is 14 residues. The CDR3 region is CASSPQDSGNTIYF. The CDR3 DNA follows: TGTGCCAGCTCACCCCAGGACTCTGGAAACACCATATATTTT.

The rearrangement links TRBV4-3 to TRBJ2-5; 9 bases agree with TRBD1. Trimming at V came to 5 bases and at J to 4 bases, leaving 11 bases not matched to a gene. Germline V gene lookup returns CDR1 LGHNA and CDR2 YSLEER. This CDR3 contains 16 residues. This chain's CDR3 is CASSATGTGMGETQYF. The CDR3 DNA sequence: TGCGCCAGCAGCGCAACCGGGACAGGGATGGGAGAGACCCAGTACTTC.

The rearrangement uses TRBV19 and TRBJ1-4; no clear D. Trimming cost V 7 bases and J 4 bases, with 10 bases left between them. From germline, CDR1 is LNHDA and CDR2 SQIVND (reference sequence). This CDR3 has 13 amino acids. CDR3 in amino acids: CASTGGGNEKLFF. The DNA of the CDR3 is TGTGCCAGTACCGGCGGCGGTAATGAAAAACTGTTTTTT.

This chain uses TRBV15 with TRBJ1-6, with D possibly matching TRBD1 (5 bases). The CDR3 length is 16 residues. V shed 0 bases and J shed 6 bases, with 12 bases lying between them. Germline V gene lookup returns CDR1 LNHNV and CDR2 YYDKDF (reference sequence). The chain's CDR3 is CATSRDIDSFNSPLHF. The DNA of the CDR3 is TGTGCCACCAGCAGAGATATCGACAGCTTTAATTCACCCCTCCACTTT.

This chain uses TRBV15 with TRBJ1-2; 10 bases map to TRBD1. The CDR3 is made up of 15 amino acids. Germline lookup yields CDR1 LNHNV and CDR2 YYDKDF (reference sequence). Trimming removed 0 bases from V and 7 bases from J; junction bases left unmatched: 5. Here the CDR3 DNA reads TGTGCCACCAGCAGAGATAGAGGGACAGGGGTTGGCTACACCTTC. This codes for CATSRDRGTGVGYTF.

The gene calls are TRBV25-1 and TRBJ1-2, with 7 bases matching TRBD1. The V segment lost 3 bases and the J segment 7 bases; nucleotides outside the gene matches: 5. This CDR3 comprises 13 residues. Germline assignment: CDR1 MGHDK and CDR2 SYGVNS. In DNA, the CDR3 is TGTGCCAGCAGTGACCAGGGACAGCGTGGCTACACCTTC. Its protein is CASSDQGQRGYTF.

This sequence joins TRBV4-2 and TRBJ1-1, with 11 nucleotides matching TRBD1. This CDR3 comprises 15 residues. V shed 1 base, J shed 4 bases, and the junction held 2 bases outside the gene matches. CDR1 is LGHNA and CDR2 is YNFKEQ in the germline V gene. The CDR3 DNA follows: TGTGCCAGCAGCCAAGTCGGACAGGGGGCCACTGAAGCTTTCTTT. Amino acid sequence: CASSQVGQGATEAFF.

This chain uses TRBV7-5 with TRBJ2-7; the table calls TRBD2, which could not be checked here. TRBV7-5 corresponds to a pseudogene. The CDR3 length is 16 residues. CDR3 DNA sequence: TGTGTCAGAAGCGAGCTAGCGGGGGGCCCCCTCTACGAGCAGTACGTC. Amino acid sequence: CVRSELAGGPLYEQYV.

CDR3 nucleotide sequence: TGTGCCAGCAGTTCCCAGTTTAATGAAAAACTGTTTTTT. The encoded protein is CASSSQFNEKLFF. This chain links TRBV27 with TRBJ1-4; D gene unclear. V lost 4 bases to trimming and J lost 4 bases, with 7 bases between them. Germline assignment: CDR1 MNHEY and CDR2 SMNVEV (reference sequence). This CDR3 contains 13 residues.

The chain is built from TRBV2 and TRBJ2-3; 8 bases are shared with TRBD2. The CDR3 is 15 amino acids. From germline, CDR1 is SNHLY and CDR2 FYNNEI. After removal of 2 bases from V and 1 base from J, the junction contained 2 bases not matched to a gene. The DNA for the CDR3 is TGTGCCAGCAGTGAAAGGCGGGGGGGCACAGATACGCAGTATTTT. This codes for CASSERRGGTDTQYF. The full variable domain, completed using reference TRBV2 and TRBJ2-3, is EPEVTQTPSHQVTQMGQEVILRCVPISNHLYFYWYRQILGQKVEFLVSFYNNEISEKSEIFDDQFSVERPDGSNFTLKIRSTKLEDSAMYFCASSERRGGTDTQYFGPGTRLTVL.

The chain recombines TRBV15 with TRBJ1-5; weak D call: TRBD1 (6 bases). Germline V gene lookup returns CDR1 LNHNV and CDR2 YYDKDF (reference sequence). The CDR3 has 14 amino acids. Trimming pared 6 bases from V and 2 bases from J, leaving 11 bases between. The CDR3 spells CATSPGGGNQPQHF. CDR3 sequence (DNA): TGTGCCACCAGTCCGGGGGGCGGCAATCAGCCCCAGCATTTT.

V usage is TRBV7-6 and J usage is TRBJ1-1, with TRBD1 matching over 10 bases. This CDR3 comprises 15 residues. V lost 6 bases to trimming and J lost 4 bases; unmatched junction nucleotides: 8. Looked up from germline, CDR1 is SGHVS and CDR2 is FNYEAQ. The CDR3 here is CASSTGTGVSTEAFF. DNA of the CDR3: TGTGCCAGCAGTACCGGGACAGGGGTTTCCACTGAAGCTTTCTTT.

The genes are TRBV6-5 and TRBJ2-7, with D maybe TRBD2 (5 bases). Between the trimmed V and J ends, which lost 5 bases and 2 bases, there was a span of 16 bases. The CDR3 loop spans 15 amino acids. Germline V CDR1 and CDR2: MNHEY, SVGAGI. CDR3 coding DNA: TGTGCCAGCAGTCCGGGGTTCCCCCAAACCTACGAGCAGTACTTC. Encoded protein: CASSPGFPQTYEQYF.

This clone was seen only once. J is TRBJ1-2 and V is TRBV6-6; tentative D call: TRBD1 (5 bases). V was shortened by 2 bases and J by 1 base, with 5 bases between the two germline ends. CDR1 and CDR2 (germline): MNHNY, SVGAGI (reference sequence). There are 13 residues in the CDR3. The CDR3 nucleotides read TGTGCCAGCAGTTACGACAGTAACTATGGCTACACCTTC. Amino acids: CASSYDSNYGYTF.

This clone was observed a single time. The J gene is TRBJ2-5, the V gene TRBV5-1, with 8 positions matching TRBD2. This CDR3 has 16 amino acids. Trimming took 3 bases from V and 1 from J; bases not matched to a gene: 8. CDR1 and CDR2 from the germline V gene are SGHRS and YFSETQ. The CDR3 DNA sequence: TGCGCCAGCAGCTGGTGGACTAGCCCCGCCCAAGAGACCCAGTACTTC. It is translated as CASSWWTSPAQETQYF.

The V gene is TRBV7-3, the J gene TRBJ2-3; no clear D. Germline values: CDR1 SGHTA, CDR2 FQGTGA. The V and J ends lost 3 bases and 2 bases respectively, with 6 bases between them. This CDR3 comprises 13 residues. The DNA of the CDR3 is TGTGCCAGCAGCTTCTCGGTCACAGATACGCAGTATTTT. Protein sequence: CASSFSVTDTQYF.

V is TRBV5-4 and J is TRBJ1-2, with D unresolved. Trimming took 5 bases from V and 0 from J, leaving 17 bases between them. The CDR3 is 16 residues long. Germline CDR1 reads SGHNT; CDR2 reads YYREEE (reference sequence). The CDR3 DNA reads TGTGCCAGCAGAGACGAGATCGCGACAACTAACTATGGCTACACCTTC. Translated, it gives CASRDEIATTNYGYTF.

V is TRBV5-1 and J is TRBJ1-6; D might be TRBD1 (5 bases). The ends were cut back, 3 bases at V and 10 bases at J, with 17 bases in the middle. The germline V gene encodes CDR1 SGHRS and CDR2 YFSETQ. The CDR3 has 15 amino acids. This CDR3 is CASSYSGGLGSPLHF. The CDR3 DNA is TGCGCCAGCAGCTACTCCGGGGGTTTAGGGTCACCCCTCCACTTT.

The CDR3 bases are TGTGCCAGCTCACCCGCAGGGGGTGATTCACCCCTCCACTTT. Protein product: CASSPAGGDSPLHF. The chain uses TRBV18 and TRBJ1-6; 7 positions match TRBD1. Germline V gives CDR1 KGHSH, CDR2 LQKENI. V dropped 3 bases and J dropped 8; count of bases not matched to a gene: 4. This CDR3 has 14 amino acids.

The CDR3 coding sequence is TGTGCCAGCAGGCCAGGGGTCTTAGCTAGCGGGCGCAGGGATACGCAGTATTTT. Translating it yields CASRPGVLASGRRDTQYF. This chain connects TRBV28 to TRBJ2-3, with 8 bases that match TRBD2. The germline CDR1 and CDR2 sequences are MDHEN and SYDVKM. After removal of 6 bases from V and 6 bases from J, the junction contained 20 bases not matched to a gene. The CDR3 covers 18 residues.

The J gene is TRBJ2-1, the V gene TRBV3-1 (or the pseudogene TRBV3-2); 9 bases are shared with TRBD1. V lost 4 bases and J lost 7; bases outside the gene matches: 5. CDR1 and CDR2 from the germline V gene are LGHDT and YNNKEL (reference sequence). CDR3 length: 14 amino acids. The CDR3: CASSRGTGNNEQFF. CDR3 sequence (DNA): TGTGCCAGCAGCCGAGGGACAGGGAATAATGAGCAGTTCTTC.

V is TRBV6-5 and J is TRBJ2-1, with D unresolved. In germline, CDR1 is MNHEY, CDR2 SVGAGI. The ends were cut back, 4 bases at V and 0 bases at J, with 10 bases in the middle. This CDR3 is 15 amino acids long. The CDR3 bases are TGTGCCAGCAGTTTAGAGTGGAGCTCCTACAATGAGCAGTTCTTC. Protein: CASSLEWSSYNEQFF.